Below are 8 T cell receptor beta chains sequenced from a single sample in a study of Tregs in tolerant kidney transplant recipients. The table came from immunoSEQ multiplex PCR; TCRdb's copy has only in-frame clones and leaves some out. The table has tens of thousands of clones, approximately 88% seen once. The sequencing used CD4+ T cells from blood, collected before the transplant. All receptors come from a human donor who received a combined kidney and bone marrow transplant.

This chain joins TRBV5-4 and TRBJ2-1, with D possibly being TRBD2 (6 bases). The CDR3 length is 12 residues. The germline V gene has CDR1 SGHNT and CDR2 YYREEE (reference sequence). Trimming stripped 0 bases from V and 10 bases from J, with 8 bases between. The CDR3 protein is CASSLDAGEQFF. CDR3 sequence (DNA): TGTGCCAGCAGCTTGGATGCGGGGGAGCAGTTCTTC.

The gene calls are TRBV9 and TRBJ2-5; 7 nucleotides match TRBD2. The ends lost 0 bases at V and 3 bases at J; junction bases unmatched: 11. CDR1 SGDLS and CDR2 YYNGEE come from the germline V gene. This CDR3 contains 17 residues. CDR3 DNA: TGTGCCAGCAGCGTAGCGGGGGGAGGCCTTACGAAAGAGACCCAGTACTTC. Residues: CASSVAGGGLTKETQYF. Supplemented by reference TRBV9 and TRBJ2-5, the full variable domain reads DSGVTQTPKHLITATGQRVTLRCSPRSGDLSVYWYQQSLDQGLQFLIQYYNGEERAKGNILERFSAQQFPDLHSELNLSSLELGDSALYFCASSVAGGGLTKETQYFGPGTRLLVL.

The V gene is TRBV2, the J gene TRBJ1-5; possibly TRBD1 for D (5 bases). The CDR3 is 16 residues long. CDR1 and CDR2 (germline): SNHLY, FYNNEI. The ends were cut back, 3 bases at V and 7 bases at J, with 19 bases in the middle. CDR3 coding DNA: TGTGCCAGCAGTGACTCGGTCAGGGTAGGGGAACAGCCCCAGCATTTT. Encoded protein: CASSDSVRVGEQPQHF.

This clone was counted between two and nine times. The V call is TRBV25-1, the J call TRBJ1-1; 7 nucleotides align to TRBD1. The CDR3 totals 11 residues. Trimming at V came to 8 bases and at J to 11 bases, leaving 8 bases not matched to a gene. Looked up from germline, CDR1 is MGHDK and CDR2 is SYGVNS. The CDR3: CASSRQGRAFF. For the CDR3, the DNA is TGTGCCAGCTCTCGACAGGGACGGGCTTTCTTT. Based on the CDR3 plus reference TRBV25-1 and TRBJ1-1, the full variable domain is EADIYQTPRYLVIGTGKKITLECSQTMGHDKMYWYQQDPGMELHLIHYSYGVNSTEKGDLSSESTVSRIRTEHFPLTLESARPSHTSQYLCASSRQGRAFFGQGTRLTVV.

The V gene is TRBV6-5, the J gene TRBJ2-1, with TRBD1 as a possible D gene (6 bases). Germline-derived CDR1 and CDR2 are MNHEY and SVGAGI. The CDR3 loop spans 13 amino acids. V lost 0 bases and J 10 bases, leaving 10 bases between the germline ends. CDR3 in amino acids: CASSYSKTGEQFF. In DNA, the CDR3 is TGTGCCAGCAGTTACTCGAAGACAGGCGAGCAGTTCTTC.

The rearrangement joins TRBV2 to TRBJ2-1; TRBD2 is a possible D gene (6 bases). The CDR3 runs 16 residues. The germline V and J ends were trimmed by 3 bases and 7 bases, with 19 bases remaining between them. Per the germline V gene, CDR1 is SNHLY and CDR2 is FYNNEI. CDR3 protein: CASSDSGPTSGNEQFF. The CDR3 nucleotides read TGTGCCAGCAGTGACAGCGGCCCGACTAGTGGGAATGAGCAGTTCTTC.

This clone was picked up a small number of times. The V and J genes are TRBV5-1 and TRBJ1-5; weak D call: TRBD1 (6 bases). Germline loops: CDR1 SGHRS, CDR2 YFSETQ. Trimming removed 4 bases at V and 0 bases at J, with 11 bases between. The CDR3 consists of 15 residues. The CDR3 DNA sequence: TGCGCCAGCAGCCCAACAGGGATTAGCAATCAGCCCCAGCATTTT. Translating gives CASSPTGISNQPQHF.

The chain is built from TRBV7-7 and TRBJ2-1, with 11 nucleotides matching TRBD2. Germline V CDR1 and CDR2: SSHAT, FNYEAQ (reference sequence). The V and J ends lost 10 bases and 5 bases, in that order; junction bases with no gene match: 4. This CDR3 spans 13 amino acids. As DNA, the CDR3 is TGTGCCACGGGACTAGCGGACCACAATGAGCAGTTCTTC. Its translation: CATGLADHNEQFF.